Given below is one T cell receptor (beta chain) in context. What it binds is not known. This sample stems from a study of shared clonotypes between healthy human individuals. Findings and caveats of the study: An expected dependence of interdonor clonotype sharing on sequencing depth was noted.

This CDR3 has 13 amino acids. V was pared by 6 bases and J by 1 base, with 12 bases between. Germline V lookup: CDR1 SQVTM, CDR2 ANQGSEA. Sequencing used immunoSEQ multiplex PCR; TCRdb keeps in-frame clones, though not all of them. The table lists fewer than 2.5 million clones, approximately 93% of them singletons. The chain couples TRBV29-1 to TRBJ2-5; tentatively, D is TRBD1 or TRBD2 (5 bases each). This clonotype originated in a man aged 18 to 35 in good health. Some clones in this sample may be carry-over from other donors' samples. The sample taken for sequencing was naive CD4+ T cells from PBMCs. Noted subset: CD45RA+ positively selected. CDR3 residues: CSVRGQVQETQYF. In DNA form, the CDR3 reads TGCAGCGTCCGGGGCCAGGTCCAAGAGACCCAGTACTTC.